This TCR beta chain was found in a study of cytomegalovirus exposure and HLA in healthy donors. Points on this clone: Its antigen is not identified.

Study findings and constraints: What TCR beta sequences reportedly achieved was accurate prediction of HLA-A and HLA-B alleles in most subjects. Under in vitro conditions, a few CMV-associated chains were confirmed as specific for CMV antigens. It was reported in a later analysis that an Asian-associated ancestry cluster showed fewer N-insertions than the roughly 620-donor mean.

Vbeta (60) and Jbeta (13) primers were used in the PCR. Only in-frame clones appear in the TCRdb table, and some are missing; sequencing was by immunoSEQ multiplex PCR. This sample carries 200,000 to 250,000 clones, roughly 84% of them seen once, and the ten largest clones take about 1.4%. The sequence derives from a girl between 10 and 17 years old in good health and CMV-seronegative. Material for sequencing was PBMCs.

The CDR3 DNA reads as TGTGCCACCAGCAGGGGGACAGGGCCCATCGAGCAGTACTTC. Translating it yields CATSRGTGPIEQYF. This chain connects TRBV15 to TRBJ2-7; 9 nucleotides match TRBD1. The V and J ends lost 3 bases and 6 bases, in that order; junction bases with no gene match: 6. This CDR3 is 14 amino acids long. Germline CDR1 and CDR2: LNHNV and YYDKDF (reference sequence).